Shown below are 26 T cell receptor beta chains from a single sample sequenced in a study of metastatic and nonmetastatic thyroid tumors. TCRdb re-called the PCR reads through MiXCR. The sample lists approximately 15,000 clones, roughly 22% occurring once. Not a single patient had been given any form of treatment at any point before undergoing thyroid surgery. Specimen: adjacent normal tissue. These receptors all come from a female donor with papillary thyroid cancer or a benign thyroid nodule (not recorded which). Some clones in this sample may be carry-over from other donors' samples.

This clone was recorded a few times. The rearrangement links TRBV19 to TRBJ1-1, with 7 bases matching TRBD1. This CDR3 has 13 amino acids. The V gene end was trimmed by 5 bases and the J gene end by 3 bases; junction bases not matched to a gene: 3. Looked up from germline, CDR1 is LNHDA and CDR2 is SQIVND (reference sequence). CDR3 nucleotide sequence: TGTGCCAGTAGTCTACAGGGGTACACTGAAGCTTTCTTT. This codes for CASSLQGYTEAFF.

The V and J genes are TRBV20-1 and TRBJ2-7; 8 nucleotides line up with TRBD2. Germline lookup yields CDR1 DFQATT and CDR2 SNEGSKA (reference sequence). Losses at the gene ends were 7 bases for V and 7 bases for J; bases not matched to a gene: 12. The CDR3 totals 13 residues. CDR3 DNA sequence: TGCAGTGTTGCCCCCGGGACTAGAGGGGAGCAGTACTTC. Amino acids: CSVAPGTRGEQYF.

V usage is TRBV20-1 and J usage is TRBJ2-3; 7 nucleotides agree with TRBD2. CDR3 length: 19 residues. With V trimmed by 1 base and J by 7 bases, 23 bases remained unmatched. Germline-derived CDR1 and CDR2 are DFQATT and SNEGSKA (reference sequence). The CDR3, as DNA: TGCAGTGCTAGAGGTCCCCCCGTAGAGCGGGGAGCCTTAGAGAATACGCAGTATTTT. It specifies CSARGPPVERGALENTQYF.

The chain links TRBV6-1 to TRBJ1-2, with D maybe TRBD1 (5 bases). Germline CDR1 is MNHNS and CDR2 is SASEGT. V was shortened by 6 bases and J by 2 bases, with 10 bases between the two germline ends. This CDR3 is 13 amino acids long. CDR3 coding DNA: TGTGCCAGCAGGTTGGACACCAACTATGGCTACACCTTC. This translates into CASRLDTNYGYTF.

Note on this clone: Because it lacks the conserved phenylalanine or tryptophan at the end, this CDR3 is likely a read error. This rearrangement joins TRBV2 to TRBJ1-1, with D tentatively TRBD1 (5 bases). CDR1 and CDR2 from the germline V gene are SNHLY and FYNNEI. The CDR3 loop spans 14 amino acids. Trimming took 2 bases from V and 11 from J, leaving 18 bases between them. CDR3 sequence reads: CASSEKRRGLGAFY. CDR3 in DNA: TGTGCCAGCAGTGAAAAGCGGAGGGGACTTGGGGCTTTCTAT.

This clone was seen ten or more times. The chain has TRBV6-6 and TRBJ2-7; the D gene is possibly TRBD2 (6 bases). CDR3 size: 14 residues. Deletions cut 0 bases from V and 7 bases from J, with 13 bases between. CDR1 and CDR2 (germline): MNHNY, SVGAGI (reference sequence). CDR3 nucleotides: TGTGCCAGCAGTTACTCGGTCCCTCGGGGGGAGCAGTACTTC. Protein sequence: CASSYSVPRGEQYF.

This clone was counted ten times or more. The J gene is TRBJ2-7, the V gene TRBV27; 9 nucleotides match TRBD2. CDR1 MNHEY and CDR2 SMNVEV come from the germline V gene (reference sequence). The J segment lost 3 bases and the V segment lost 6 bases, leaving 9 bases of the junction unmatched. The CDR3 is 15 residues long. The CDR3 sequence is CASSYSGGPIYEQYF. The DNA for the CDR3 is TGTGCCAGCAGCTATAGCGGGGGCCCGATCTACGAGCAGTACTTC.

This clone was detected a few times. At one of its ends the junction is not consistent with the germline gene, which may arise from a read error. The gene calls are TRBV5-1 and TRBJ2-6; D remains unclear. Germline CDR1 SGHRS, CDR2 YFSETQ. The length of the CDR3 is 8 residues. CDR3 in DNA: TGCGCCAGCAGCTTGGGTTTTTTC. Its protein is CASSLGFF.

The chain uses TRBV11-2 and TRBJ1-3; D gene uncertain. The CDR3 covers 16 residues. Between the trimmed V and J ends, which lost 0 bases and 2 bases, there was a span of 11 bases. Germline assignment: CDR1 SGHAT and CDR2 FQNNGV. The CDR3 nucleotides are TGTGCCAGCAGCTTAGATCCCGCTTCGGCTGGAAACACCATATATTTT. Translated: CASSLDPASAGNTIYF.

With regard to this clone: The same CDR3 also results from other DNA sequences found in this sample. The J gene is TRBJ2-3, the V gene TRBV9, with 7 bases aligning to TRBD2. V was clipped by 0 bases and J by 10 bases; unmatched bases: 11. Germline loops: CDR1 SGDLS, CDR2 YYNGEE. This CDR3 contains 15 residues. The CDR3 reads CASSVDPERSGAQYF. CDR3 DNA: TGTGCCAGCAGCGTAGATCCGGAAAGGAGCGGGGCGCAGTATTTT.

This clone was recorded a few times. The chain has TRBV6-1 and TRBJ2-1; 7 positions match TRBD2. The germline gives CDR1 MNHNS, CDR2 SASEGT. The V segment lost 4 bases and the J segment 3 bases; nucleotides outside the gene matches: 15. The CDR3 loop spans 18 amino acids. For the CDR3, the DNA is TGTGCCAGCAGTGGCCCTAGCGGAAACCGGACCCGCTACAATGAGCAGTTCTTC. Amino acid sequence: CASSGPSGNRTRYNEQFF.

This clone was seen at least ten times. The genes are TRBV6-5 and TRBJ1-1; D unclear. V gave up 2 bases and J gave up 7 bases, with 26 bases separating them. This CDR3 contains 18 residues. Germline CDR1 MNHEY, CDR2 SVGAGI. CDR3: CASSYIPQSPFGRGEAFF. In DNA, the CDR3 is TGTGCCAGCAGTTACATACCACAGTCTCCTTTTGGGCGAGGTGAAGCTTTCTTT.

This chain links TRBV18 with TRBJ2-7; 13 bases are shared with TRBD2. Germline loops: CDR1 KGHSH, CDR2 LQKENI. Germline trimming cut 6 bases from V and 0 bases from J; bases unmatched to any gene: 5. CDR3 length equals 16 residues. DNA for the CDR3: TGTGCCAGCTCCCGGACTAGCGGGGGCTCCTCCTACGAGCAGTACTTC. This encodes CASSRTSGGSSYEQYF.

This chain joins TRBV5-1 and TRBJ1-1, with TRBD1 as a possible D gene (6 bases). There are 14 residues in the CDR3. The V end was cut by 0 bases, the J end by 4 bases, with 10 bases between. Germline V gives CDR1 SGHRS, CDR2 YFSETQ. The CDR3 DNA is TGCGCCAGCAGCTTGGAACAGGGTCTCACTGAAGCTTTCTTT. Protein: CASSLEQGLTEAFF.

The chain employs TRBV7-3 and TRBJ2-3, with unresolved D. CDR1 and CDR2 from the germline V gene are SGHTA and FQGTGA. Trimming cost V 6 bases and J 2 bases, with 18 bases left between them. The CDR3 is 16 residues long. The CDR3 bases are TGTGCCAGCAGTCCTAACGGGCTACAAACCACAGATACGCAGTATTTT. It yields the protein CASSPNGLQTTDTQYF.

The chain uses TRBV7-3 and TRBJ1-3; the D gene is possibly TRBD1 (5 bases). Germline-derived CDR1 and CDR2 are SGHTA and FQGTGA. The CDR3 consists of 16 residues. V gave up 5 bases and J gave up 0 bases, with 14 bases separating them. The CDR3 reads CASSQGPTFSGNTIYF. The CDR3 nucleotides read TGTGCCAGCAGCCAGGGCCCAACCTTCTCTGGAAACACCATATATTTT.

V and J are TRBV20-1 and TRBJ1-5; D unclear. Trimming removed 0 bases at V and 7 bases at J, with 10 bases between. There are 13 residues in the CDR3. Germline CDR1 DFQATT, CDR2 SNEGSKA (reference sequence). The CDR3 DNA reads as TGCAGTGCTAGAGACGCTAGGGTGCAGCCCCAGCATTTT. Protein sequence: CSARDARVQPQHF.

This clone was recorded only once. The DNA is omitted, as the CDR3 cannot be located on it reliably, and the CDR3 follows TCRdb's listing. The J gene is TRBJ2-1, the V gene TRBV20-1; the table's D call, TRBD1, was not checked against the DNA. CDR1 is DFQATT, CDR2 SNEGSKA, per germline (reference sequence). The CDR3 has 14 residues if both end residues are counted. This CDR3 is CSATPFGMGNEQLF.

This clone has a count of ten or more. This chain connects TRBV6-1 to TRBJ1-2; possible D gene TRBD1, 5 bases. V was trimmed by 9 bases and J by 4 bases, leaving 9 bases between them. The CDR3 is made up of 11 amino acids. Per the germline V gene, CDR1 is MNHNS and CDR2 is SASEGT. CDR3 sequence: CASGGVYGYTF. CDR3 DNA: TGTGCCAGTGGAGGGGTCTATGGCTACACCTTC.

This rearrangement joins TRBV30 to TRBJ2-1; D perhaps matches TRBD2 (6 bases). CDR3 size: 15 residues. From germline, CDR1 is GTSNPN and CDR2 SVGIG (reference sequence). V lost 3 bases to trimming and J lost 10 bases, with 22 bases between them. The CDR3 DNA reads TGTGCCTGGAGCAAACAGGCGGGAAAGAATGTAGAGCAGTTCTTC. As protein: CAWSKQAGKNVEQFF.

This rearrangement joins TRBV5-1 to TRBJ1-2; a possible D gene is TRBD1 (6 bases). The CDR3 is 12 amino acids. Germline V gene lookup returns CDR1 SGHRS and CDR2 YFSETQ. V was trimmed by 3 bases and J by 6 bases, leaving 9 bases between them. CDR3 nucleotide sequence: TGCGCCAGCAGCTCGGGGGGCCATGGCTACACCTTC. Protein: CASSSGGHGYTF. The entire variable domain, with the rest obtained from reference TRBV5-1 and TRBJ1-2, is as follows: KAGVTQTPRYLIKTRGQQVTLSCSPISGHRSVSWYQQTPGQGLQFLFEYFSETQRNKGNFPGRFSGRQFSNSRSEMNVSTLELGDSALYLCASSSGGHGYTFGSGTRLTVV.

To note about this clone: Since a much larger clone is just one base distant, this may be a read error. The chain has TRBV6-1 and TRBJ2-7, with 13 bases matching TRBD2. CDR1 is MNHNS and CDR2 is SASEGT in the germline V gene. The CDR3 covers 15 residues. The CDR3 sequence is CASRERTSGSYEQYF. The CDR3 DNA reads TGTGCCAGCCGTGAAAGGACTAGCGGGAGCTACGAGCAGTACTTC.

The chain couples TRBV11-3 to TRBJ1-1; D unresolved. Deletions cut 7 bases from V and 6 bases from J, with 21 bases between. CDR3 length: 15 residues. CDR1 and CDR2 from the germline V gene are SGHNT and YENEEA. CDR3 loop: CASTTLLSGQAEAFF. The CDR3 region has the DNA TGTGCCAGCACAACCCTTCTGTCCGGGCAAGCTGAAGCTTTCTTT.

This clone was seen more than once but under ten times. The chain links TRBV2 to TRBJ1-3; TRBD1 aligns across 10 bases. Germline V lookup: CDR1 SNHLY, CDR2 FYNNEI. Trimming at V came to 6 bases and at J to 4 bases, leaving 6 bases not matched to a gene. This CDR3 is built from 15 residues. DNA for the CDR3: TGTGCCAGCAGAACCGGGACAGGGGCAGGAAACACCATATATTTT. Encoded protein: CASRTGTGAGNTIYF. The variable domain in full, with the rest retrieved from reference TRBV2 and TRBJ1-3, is EPEVTQTPSHQVTQMGQEVILRCVPISNHLYFYWYRQILGQKVEFLVSFYNNEISEKSEIFDDQFSVERPDGSNFTLKIRSTKLEDSAMYFCASRTGTGAGNTIYFGEGSWLTVV.

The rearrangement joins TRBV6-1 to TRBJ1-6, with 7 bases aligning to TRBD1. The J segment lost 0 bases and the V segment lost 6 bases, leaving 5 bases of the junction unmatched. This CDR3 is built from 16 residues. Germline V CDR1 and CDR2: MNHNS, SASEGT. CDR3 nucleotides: TGTGCCAGCAGCCCGGCAGGGGGCTCCTATAATTCACCCCTCCACTTT. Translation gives CASSPAGGSYNSPLHF.

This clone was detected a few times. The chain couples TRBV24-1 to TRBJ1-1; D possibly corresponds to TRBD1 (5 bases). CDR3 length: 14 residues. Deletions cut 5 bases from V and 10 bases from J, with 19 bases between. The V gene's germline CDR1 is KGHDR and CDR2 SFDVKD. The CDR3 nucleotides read TGTGCCACCAGTGGTTTTTCAGGCCTGCAGGGAGCTTTCTTT. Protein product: CATSGFSGLQGAFF.